Described below is a single T cell receptor beta chain sequence and its context. The data belong to a study of T cell changes during pregnancy in multiple sclerosis. The germline V and J ends were trimmed by 5 bases and 7 bases, with 20 bases remaining between them. The V gene's germline CDR1 is LGHNA and CDR2 YSLEER. The CDR3 covers 15 residues. Assay used: immunoSEQ multiplex PCR; TCRdb lists only in-frame clones, some missing. The profile shows tens of thousands of clones, roughly nine tenths of them singletons. This TCR derives from a female donor in good health, enrolled as a control in a pregnancy study. Sequenced material: peripheral blood, taken after pregnancy. This chain joins TRBV4-3 and TRBJ1-2; the D is unclear. The CDR3 protein is CASSVNSRTQIGYTF. CDR3 nucleotide sequence: TGCGCCAGCAGCGTAAACTCTAGAACGCAAATTGGCTACACCTTC.